The clone carrying this TCR beta chain was counted a few times. The record originates from a study of spatial heterogeneity in lung cancer. Whole-study context: Alpha-chain detections were consistently fewer than beta-chain detections among the sequences.

Specified time point: blood at routine non-recurrence follow-up after resection. Unsorted whole RNA of tumor, nontumor lung or frozen PBMC was sequenced. CDR3 length: 19 amino acids. Germline assignment: CDR1 SEHNR and CDR2 FQNEAQ (reference sequence). The V segment lost 4 bases and the J segment 5 bases; nucleotides outside the gene matches: 14. TCRdb re-called the 5' RACE reads through MiXCR, storing one row per CDR3 protein. The profile shows roughly 120,000 distinct CDR3 sequences, about 12% of them singletons. The sequenced sample was PBMCs, obtained at follow-up. This TCR was sampled from a male donor with early-stage non-small cell lung cancer. The chain links TRBV7-9 to TRBJ2-2, with 12 nucleotides matching TRBD1. The CDR3 coding sequence is TGTGCCAGCAGCTCCCTTCCCGGGACAGGGGGCAAAATAACCGGGGAGCTGTTTTTT. Its protein product is CASSSLPGTGGKITGELFF.